The 17 T cell receptor beta chains reported below all come from one sample, sequenced in a study of cytomegalovirus exposure and HLA in healthy donors. In the PCR, 60 Vbeta and 13 Jbeta primers were used. The data were produced by immunoSEQ multiplex PCR, yet TCRdb's version contains in-frame clones alone and is incomplete. This sample carries about 190,000 clones, approximately 80% of them seen once, and the ten largest clones take approximately 14%. Material for sequencing was PBMCs. The source is a young woman in good health and CMV-seropositive.

This chain uses TRBV30 with TRBJ2-1; D gene unclear. Deletions cut 5 bases from V and 7 bases from J, with 9 bases between. Germline V gene lookup returns CDR1 GTSNPN and CDR2 SVGIG (reference sequence). CDR3 length: 11 residues. CDR3 DNA: TGTGCCTGGGGGCCTGGAAATGAGCAGTTCTTC. Translated: CAWGPGNEQFF.

The chain carries TRBV5-5 and TRBJ2-7, with unresolved D. The CDR3 spans 14 residues. Trimming shortened V by 4 bases and J by 2 bases, and 13 bases separated the two germline ends. Germline CDR1 reads SGHKS; CDR2 reads YYEKEE (reference sequence). The CDR3 coding sequence is TGTGCCAGCAGCCGTCCGACTCCCCCCTACGAGCAGTACTTC. Amino acid sequence: CASSRPTPPYEQYF.

The V gene is TRBV7-8, the J gene TRBJ1-1; D may be TRBD1 (5 bases). The CDR3 covers 14 residues. V dropped 2 bases and J dropped 4 bases, with 11 bases sitting between them. Germline V CDR1 and CDR2: SGHVS, FQNEAQ. The CDR3 here is CASSLKGIRTEAFF. Here the CDR3 DNA reads TGTGCCAGCAGCTTAAAGGGGATTCGCACTGAAGCTTTCTTT. The full variable domain, rest sourced from reference TRBV7-8 and TRBJ1-1, is GAGVSQSPRYKVAKRGQDVALRCDPISGHVSLFWYQQALGQGPEFLTYFQNEAQLDKSGLPSDRFFAERPEGSVSTLKIQRTQQEDSAVYLCASSLKGIRTEAFFGQGTRLTVV.

The chain joins TRBV18 to TRBJ2-2; D is unclear. V lost 1 base to trimming and J lost 1 base, with 10 bases between them. This CDR3 region has 16 residues. CDR1 is KGHSH and CDR2 is LQKENI in the germline V gene. The CDR3 DNA reads as TGTGCCAGCTCACCACGGGCAGTCGGGAACACCGGGGAGCTGTTTTTT. As protein: CASSPRAVGNTGELFF.

The chain couples TRBV5-1 to TRBJ2-2; no clear D. The CDR3 consists of 16 residues. Germline CDR1 and CDR2: SGHRS and YFSETQ. V lost 2 bases, J lost 2 bases, and 13 bases lay in between. The CDR3 coding sequence is TGCGCCAGCAGCTTAACGGGTCGAATAAACACCGGGGAGCTGTTTTTT. The encoded protein is CASSLTGRINTGELFF.

The sample holds a few counts of this clone. J is TRBJ1-1 and V is TRBV30; no clear D. Trimming pared 5 bases from V and 11 bases from J, leaving 9 bases between. The CDR3 has 9 amino acids. Germline lookup yields CDR1 GTSNPN and CDR2 SVGIG (reference sequence). CDR3 loop: CAWGPFAFF. Here the CDR3 DNA reads TGTGCCTGGGGCCCGTTCGCTTTCTTT.

The chain employs TRBV28 and TRBJ1-2, with 8 bases identical to TRBD1. Trimming removed 5 bases from V and 8 bases from J; junction bases left unmatched: 7. CDR1 is MDHEN and CDR2 is SYDVKM in the germline V gene. There are 13 residues in the CDR3. The CDR3 spells CASSRDRGEGYTF. The CDR3 DNA reads TGTGCCAGCAGTCGAGACAGGGGAGAGGGCTACACCTTC.

J is TRBJ2-5 and V is TRBV5-6; unclear D gene. V was clipped by 4 bases and J by 5 bases, with 9 bases between them. Germline assignment: CDR1 SGHDT and CDR2 YYEEEE. This CDR3 spans 12 amino acids. CDR3 sequence: CASSLSSETQYF. For the CDR3, the DNA is TGTGCCAGCAGCCTAAGTAGTGAGACCCAGTACTTC.

This clone was counted once. The V call is TRBV30, the J call TRBJ1-6; D is unresolved. This CDR3 is built from 15 residues. The germline V gene has CDR1 GTSNPN and CDR2 SVGIG (reference sequence). Trimming took off 0 bases at V and 3 bases at J, with 9 bases between the two ends. Here the CDR3 DNA reads TGTGCCTGGAGTGTCACGGGAAACTATAATTCACCCCTCCACTTT. Translation: CAWSVTGNYNSPLHF.

The chain has TRBV19 and TRBJ1-5, with TRBD1 matching over 8 bases. V shed 1 base and J 6 bases; nucleotides not matched to a gene: 8. CDR3 length equals 16 residues. The germline V gene has CDR1 LNHDA and CDR2 SQIVND (reference sequence). The DNA for the CDR3 is TGTGCCAGTAGTATAGGCCCTGGACAGGGTAGTCAGCCCCAGCATTTT. This translates into CASSIGPGQGSQPQHF.

This clone was detected a few times. This chain joins TRBV6-1 and TRBJ1-5, with TRBD1 matching 9 bases. Germline V gives CDR1 MNHNS, CDR2 SASEGT. V dropped 4 bases and J dropped 0; count of bases not matched to a gene: 4. The CDR3 runs to 16 residues. The CDR3 DNA sequence: TGTGCCAGCAGTGCCTGGACAGGGGATAGCAATCAGCCCCAGCATTTT. Residues: CASSAWTGDSNQPQHF.

This clone was counted once. This chain uses TRBV18 with TRBJ1-1; D might be TRBD1 (6 bases). Trimming took off 2 bases at V and 9 bases at J, with 10 bases between the two ends. The CDR3 consists of 12 residues. Germline values: CDR1 KGHSH, CDR2 LQKENI. CDR3 in amino acids: CASSPTTGKAFF. In DNA, the CDR3 is TGTGCCAGCTCACCAACGACAGGCAAAGCTTTCTTT.

The gene calls are TRBV30 and TRBJ1-2; 9 nucleotides align to TRBD1. Per the germline V gene, CDR1 is GTSNPN and CDR2 is SVGIG (reference sequence). The V gene end was trimmed by 0 bases and the J gene end by 7 bases; junction bases not matched to a gene: 6. The CDR3 length is 14 residues. The CDR3 DNA follows: TGTGCCTGGAGTGTAACGGGACAGGGTAGTGGCTACACCTTC. Translating it yields CAWSVTGQGSGYTF.

The chain uses TRBV5-1 and TRBJ2-6, with 10 positions matching TRBD2. The CDR3 loop spans 17 amino acids. Germline CDR1 SGHRS, CDR2 YFSETQ. J lost 4 bases, V lost 6 bases, and 10 bases had no gene match. DNA for the CDR3: TGCGCCAGCACCCACGGAGCGGGAGGGCTAGGGGCCAACGTCCTGACTTTC. This encodes CASTHGAGGLGANVLTF.

The V and J genes are TRBV9 and TRBJ2-2, with 8 bases identical to TRBD2. V gave up 1 base and J gave up 6 bases; unmatched junction bases: 5. This CDR3 has 15 amino acids. Germline values: CDR1 SGDLS, CDR2 YYNGEE. For the CDR3, the DNA is TGTGCCAGCAGCGTACTCAGCGGGAGTGCCGGGGAGCTGTTTTTT. Translating gives CASSVLSGSAGELFF. The variable domain in full, with the rest retrieved from reference TRBV9 and TRBJ2-2, is DSGVTQTPKHLITATGQRVTLRCSPRSGDLSVYWYQQSLDQGLQFLIQYYNGEERAKGNILERFSAQQFPDLHSELNLSSLELGDSALYFCASSVLSGSAGELFFGEGSRLTVL.

The gene calls are TRBV6-5 and TRBJ2-3; D is possibly TRBD2 (6 bases). Germline V gene data show CDR1 as MNHEY and CDR2 as SVGAGI. Trimming took 0 bases from V and 2 from J, leaving 12 bases between them. The CDR3 is 16 amino acids. The CDR3 reads CASSYSQPGVTDTQYF. The CDR3 DNA reads TGTGCCAGCAGTTACTCTCAGCCGGGAGTCACAGATACGCAGTATTTT.

CDR3: CASSLAEGGNTEAFF. The CDR3 DNA is TGCGCCAGCAGCTTGGCAGAGGGAGGGAACACTGAAGCTTTCTTT. The genes are TRBV5-1 and TRBJ1-1, with D unresolved. Germline V gene lookup returns CDR1 SGHRS and CDR2 YFSETQ. The CDR3 consists of 15 residues. Trimming took 0 bases from V and 1 from J, leaving 10 bases between them.